This is a list of T cell receptor beta chains from one sample in a study of blood T cell repertoires in COVID-19. TCRdb keeps only in-frame clones here, not all; method: immunoSEQ multiplex PCR. The sample includes approximately 300,000 clones, approximately 91% of them seen just once. Sequenced material: PBMCs or T cells enriched from blood (not recorded which). The receptors stem from a man aged 60-69 years who had recovered from COVID-19. Both conserved end residues are part of each CDR3. The order of the fields is J gene, clone size, V gene, D gene, CDR3 protein, CDR3 DNA. A D gene is named only where the DNA matches it firmly. Where a row states a size, it is once, few, many or the class of an expanded clone; other rows omit it.

>TRBJ2-7|NA|TRBV14|TRBD1
CASSHMSGGAQRPYEQYF
TGTGCCAGCAGCCATATGTCAGGGGGCGCCCAAAGACCCTACGAGCAGTACTTC
>TRBJ1-5|NA|TRBV6-5|TRBD1
CASSFASTGGGQPQHF
TGTGCCAGCAGTTTCGCTTCGACAGGGGGCGGCCAGCCCCAGCATTTT
>TRBJ2-7|NA|TRBV25-1|TRBD1
CASSNSGTGLYEQYF
TGTGCCAGCAGCAACTCCGGGACAGGGCTCTACGAGCAGTACTTC
>TRBJ2-3|NA|TRBV7-3|NA
CASSIGTFTDTQYF
TGTGCCAGCAGCATCGGGACTTTCACAGATACGCAGTATTTT
>TRBJ2-5|NA|TRBV7-9|TRBD2
CASSAQAGVETQYF
TGTGCCAGCAGCGCACAAGCGGGAGTAGAGACCCAGTACTTC
>TRBJ2-3|NA|TRBV6-5|TRBD2
CASSYNSLASTDTQYF
TGTGCCAGCAGTTACAACTCACTAGCGTCCACAGATACGCAGTATTTT
>TRBJ2-1|few|TRBV6-1|TRBD2
CASSGQNSAGGYNEQFF
TGTGCCAGCAGTGGGCAGAATTCAGCGGGAGGGTACAATGAGCAGTTCTTC
>TRBJ2-1|NA|TRBV7-2|TRBD2
CASSLASGRVYNEQFF
TGTGCCAGCAGCTTAGCAAGTGGGAGGGTCTACAATGAGCAGTTCTTC
>TRBJ2-5|once|TRBV29-1|TRBD2
CSVEVAGGQETQYF
TGCAGCGTTGAAGTAGCGGGAGGGCAAGAGACCCAGTACTTC
>TRBJ2-3|NA|TRBV2|NA
CASSGLLITDTQYF
TGTGCCAGCAGTGGACTCCTGATCACAGATACGCAGTATTTT
>TRBJ2-5|NA|TRBV30|NA
CAWSGPGVGLLSRETQYF
TGTGCCTGGTCCGGGCCAGGGGTTGGACTCCTTTCCCGGGAGACCCAGTACTTC
>TRBJ2-7|NA|TRBV7-9|TRBD2
CASSLSPYGGSTEQYF
TGTGCCAGCAGCCTCAGCCCGTATGGCGGGAGCACCGAGCAGTACTTC
>TRBJ2-2|few|TRBV12-3/TRBV12-4|NA
CASSWGEELFF
TGTGCCAGCAGTTGGGGGGAGGAGCTGTTTTTT
>TRBJ1-1|NA|TRBV30|NA
CAWYAGNTEAFF
TGTGCCTGGTATGCAGGTAACACTGAAGCTTTCTTT
>TRBJ1-4|NA|TRBV12-3/TRBV12-4|TRBD1
CASSPTKQGNPFF
TGTGCCAGCAGTCCGACGAAACAGGGGAATCCGTTTTTT
>TRBJ1-3|few|TRBV18|TRBD1
CASSPDRDRVNTIYF
TGTGCCAGCTCACCAGACCGGGACAGGGTGAACACCATATATTTT
>TRBJ2-5|NA|TRBV19|TRBD1
CASRRQGEETQYF
TGTGCCAGTAGGAGACAGGGGGAAGAGACCCAGTACTTC
>TRBJ1-4|NA|TRBV25-1|TRBD1
CASSRGLQGAREKLFF
TGTGCCAGCAGTCGGGGGTTACAGGGGGCGCGCGAAAAACTGTTTTTT
>TRBJ1-5|NA|TRBV30|NA
CAWSYDRNQPQHF
TGTGCCTGGAGTTATGACAGGAATCAGCCCCAGCATTTT
>TRBJ2-1|NA|TRBV7-3|NA
CASSLRADNEQFF
TGTGCCAGCAGCTTAAGAGCGGACAATGAGCAGTTCTTC
>TRBJ1-5|NA|TRBV4-1|TRBD1
CASSPRTGTQPQHF
TGCGCCAGCAGCCCCCGGACAGGGACTCAGCCCCAGCATTTT
>TRBJ2-7|few|TRBV5-6|NA
CASHGGNWYEQYF
TGTGCCAGCCACGGAGGGAACTGGTACGAGCAGTACTTC
>TRBJ1-2|few|TRBV6-5|TRBD1
CASSYSRTGGGYGYTF
TGTGCCAGCAGTTACTCCCGGACAGGGGGTGGGTATGGCTACACCTTC
>TRBJ1-4|NA|TRBV28|NA
CASSPRQGRGEKLFF
TGTGCCAGCAGTCCACGACAAGGGCGGGGTGAAAAACTGTTTTTT
>TRBJ1-4|NA|TRBV20-1|NA
CSASAGVLPKLFF
TGCAGTGCTAGTGCGGGGGTCCTGCCAAAACTGTTTTTT
>TRBJ1-6|NA|TRBV3-1/TRBV3-2|TRBD1
CASSLSGTGGDSPLHF
TGTGCCAGCAGCCTTTCCGGGACAGGAGGTGATTCACCCCTCCACTTT
>TRBJ1-1|NA|TRBV5-1|TRBD1
CASSLGQGAWNTEAFF
TGCGCCAGCAGCTTAGGACAGGGGGCTTGGAACACTGAAGCTTTCTTT
>TRBJ2-1|NA|TRBV7-2|TRBD2
CASSLGLAGGPYEQFF
TGTGCCAGCAGCTTAGGGCTAGCGGGAGGGCCCTATGAGCAGTTCTTC
>TRBJ2-3|NA|TRBV7-9|NA
CASSHGLDAGQRSVGTQYF
TGTGCCAGCAGCCATGGTCTAGACGCTGGACAGCGGAGCGTCGGTACGCAGTATTTT
>TRBJ1-1|NA|TRBV18|NA
CASSLQGNLAMEAFF
TGTGCCAGCTCCCTCCAGGGGAATTTGGCAATGGAAGCTTTCTTT
>TRBJ2-7|few|TRBV7-2|NA
CASSLDVSYEQYF
TGTGCCAGCAGCTTAGATGTCAGCTACGAGCAGTACTTC
>TRBJ1-1|NA|TRBV28|TRBD1
CASSSLGQGMNTEAFF
TGTGCCAGCAGTTCCCTCGGACAGGGGATGAACACTGAAGCTTTCTTT